The 31 T cell receptor beta chains below come from one sample, sequenced in a study of T cell repertoires in cytomegalovirus infection. A single record per CDR3 protein comes from TCRdb applying MiXCR to the reads. The sample has approximately 250,000 distinct CDR3 sequences; approximately 13% are singletons. Input material: PBMCs. The receptors come from a human donor in good health (CMV status not recorded). Some clones in this sample may be carry-over from other donors' samples.

This clonotype appeared many times. This chain joins TRBV20-1 and TRBJ2-7; 9 nucleotides match TRBD2. Germline trimming cut 7 bases from V and 1 base from J; bases unmatched to any gene: 5. CDR3 length: 13 amino acids. From germline, CDR1 is DFQATT and CDR2 SNEGSKA (reference sequence). The CDR3 protein is CSGGLAPSYEQYF. CDR3 bases: TGCAGTGGAGGACTAGCGCCTTCCTACGAGCAGTACTTC.

The chain is built from TRBV12-3 or TRBV12-4 and TRBJ1-1; 8 bases agree with TRBD1. This CDR3 comprises 13 residues. The V and J ends lost 3 bases and 4 bases, in that order; junction bases with no gene match: 1. This CDR3 reads CASSFTGGTEAFF. CDR3 nucleotide sequence: TGTGCCAGCAGTTTTACAGGGGGCACTGAAGCTTTCTTT.

This clonotype was observed at least ten times. This sequence joins TRBV7-2 and TRBJ2-1; TRBD2 matches 11 bases. The CDR3 length is 14 residues. With V trimmed by 4 bases and J by 10 bases, 6 bases remained unmatched. Germline V lookup: CDR1 SGHTA, CDR2 FQGNSA. The CDR3 region is CASSSPASGREQFF. Here the CDR3 DNA reads TGTGCCAGCAGCTCCCCTGCTAGCGGGAGGGAGCAGTTCTTC.

The sample holds many counts of this clonotype. V gene TRBV7-2 combines with J gene TRBJ1-2, with TRBD1 as a possible D gene (5 bases). V was pared by 6 bases and J by 5 bases, with 13 bases between. CDR1 and CDR2 from the germline V gene are SGHTA and FQGNSA. The CDR3 contains 13 residues. CDR3 nucleotides: TGTGCCAGCAGTCCCGGGACGGAATATGGCTACACCTTC. Translating gives CASSPGTEYGYTF.

This clonotype was seen at least ten times. This rearrangement joins TRBV28 to TRBJ1-2, with TRBD1 matching over 8 bases. V lost 6 bases to trimming and J lost 8 bases; unmatched junction nucleotides: 8. Per the germline V gene, CDR1 is MDHEN and CDR2 is SYDVKM. The CDR3 is 13 amino acids. The CDR3 is CASRTDRARGYTF. The DNA of the CDR3 is TGTGCCAGCAGGACGGACAGGGCCCGCGGCTACACCTTC.

This clonotype was counted many times. The chain carries TRBV24-1 and TRBJ2-7; D unresolved. This CDR3 region has 11 residues. The V and J ends lost 5 bases and 6 bases respectively, with 7 bases between them. The germline CDR1 and CDR2 sequences are KGHDR and SFDVKD. The CDR3 sequence: CATSADAEQYF. In nucleotides, the CDR3 is TGTGCCACCAGTGCGGATGCCGAGCAGTACTTC.

This clonotype appeared many times. The V and J genes are TRBV7-2 and TRBJ2-5; D call uncertain. CDR1 is SGHTA and CDR2 is FQGNSA in the germline V gene. This CDR3 comprises 13 residues. Trimming took 5 bases from V and 4 from J, leaving 11 bases between them. The CDR3 bases are TGTGCCAGCAGCCCCGGTGGGGTAGAGACCCAGTACTTC. It encodes CASSPGGVETQYF.

The sample holds many counts of this clonotype. The gene calls are TRBV7-2 and TRBJ2-7; 8 bases are a match to TRBD2. The CDR3 has 15 amino acids. V shed 1 base, J shed 2 bases, and the junction held 4 bases outside the gene matches. In germline, CDR1 is SGHTA, CDR2 FQGNSA. The CDR3 here is CASSLEGGGTYEQYF. The CDR3 DNA is TGTGCCAGCAGCTTAGAGGGCGGGGGGACCTACGAGCAGTACTTC.

This clonotype appeared many times. This sequence joins TRBV7-2 and TRBJ2-1, with 13 bases aligning to TRBD2. The CDR3 covers 17 residues. Trimming at V came to 2 bases and at J to 4 bases, leaving 5 bases not matched to a gene. The germline V gene encodes CDR1 SGHTA and CDR2 FQGNSA. CDR3 protein: CASSLTSGGARYNEQFF. The CDR3 DNA is TGTGCCAGCAGCTTAACTAGCGGGGGGGCCAGATACAATGAGCAGTTCTTC.

This clonotype was found a few times. This chain joins TRBV20-1 and TRBJ1-1; TRBD1 might be the D (5 bases). Deletions cut 1 base from V and 6 bases from J, with 15 bases between. CDR3 length equals 14 residues. Looked up from germline, CDR1 is DFQATT and CDR2 is SNEGSKA (reference sequence). DNA for the CDR3: TGCAGTGCTAGAGGGTCCAGGGCGGACGCTGAAGCTTTCTTT. Its protein is CSARGSRADAEAFF.

The sample holds many counts of this clonotype. CDR3 residues: CASSLVARSSYNEQFF. CDR3 bases: TGCGCCAGCAGCTTGGTTGCTAGGAGCTCCTACAATGAGCAGTTCTTC. This rearrangement joins TRBV5-1 to TRBJ2-1; D unclear. V shed 0 bases and J shed 0 bases, with 10 bases lying between them. Germline V CDR1 and CDR2: SGHRS, YFSETQ. This CDR3 contains 16 residues. Looking up the rest from reference TRBV5-1 and TRBJ2-1 gives the full variable domain: KAGVTQTPRYLIKTRGQQVTLSCSPISGHRSVSWYQQTPGQGLQFLFEYFSETQRNKGNFPGRFSGRQFSNSRSEMNVSTLELGDSALYLCASSLVARSSYNEQFFGPGTRLTVL.

The chain combines TRBV12-3 or TRBV12-4 with TRBJ1-1; TRBD1 matches 7 bases. The CDR3 is 15 residues long. Trimming took 11 bases from V and 3 from J; bases not matched to a gene: 15. The CDR3 loop is CASILGQGVYTEAFF. CDR3 DNA sequence: TGTGCCTCCATCCTGGGGCAGGGGGTTTACACTGAAGCTTTCTTT.

This clonotype was detected ten times or more. The chain joins TRBV7-2 to TRBJ2-3, with 15 bases that match TRBD2. CDR3 length: 17 residues. Trimming at V came to 5 bases and at J to 4 bases, leaving 7 bases not matched to a gene. Germline CDR1 SGHTA, CDR2 FQGNSA. The CDR3 region is CASSPRTSGGAADTQYF. The DNA for the CDR3 is TGTGCCAGCAGCCCTAGGACTAGCGGGGGGGCGGCAGATACGCAGTATTTT. Based on the CDR3 plus reference TRBV7-2 and TRBJ2-3, the full variable domain is GAGVSQSPSNKVTEKGKDVELRCDPISGHTALYWYRQSLGQGLEFLIYFQGNSAPDKSGLPSDRFSAERTGGSVSTLTIQRTQQEDSAVYLCASSPRTSGGAADTQYFGPGTRLTVL.

This clonotype has a count of ten or more. The chain carries TRBV7-2 and TRBJ2-5; 7 nucleotides match TRBD2. Trimming at V came to 5 bases and at J to 5 bases, leaving 14 bases not matched to a gene. The CDR3 covers 16 residues. The germline V gene has CDR1 SGHTA and CDR2 FQGNSA. The CDR3 is CASSRTSGSGDETQYF. DNA for the CDR3: TGTGCCAGCAGCCGGACTTCTGGCAGCGGGGACGAGACCCAGTACTTC.

The sample holds a few counts of this clonotype. The chain combines TRBV24-1 with TRBJ2-1, with TRBD2 identical over 16 bases. Germline V gene lookup returns CDR1 KGHDR and CDR2 SFDVKD. The ends lost 3 bases at V and 8 bases at J; junction bases unmatched: 9. CDR3 size: 18 residues. The CDR3 here is CATSDEGTSGRALDEQFF. The CDR3 region has the DNA TGTGCCACCAGTGATGAAGGGACTAGCGGGAGGGCCCTGGATGAGCAGTTCTTC.

Points on this clonotype: The conserved final phenylalanine or tryptophan is absent from the CDR3, which likely points to a read error. CDR3 sequence reads: CASSLTGRTQYR. DNA of the CDR3: TGTGCCAGCAGTCTGACCGGAAGAACCCAGTACCGC. V is TRBV28 and J is TRBJ2-5; no clear D. The V end lost 5 bases, the J end lost 8 bases, and 12 bases lay between the germline ends. This CDR3 region has 12 residues. The germline V gene has CDR1 MDHEN and CDR2 SYDVKM.

This clonotype was picked up many times. This sequence joins TRBV20-1 and TRBJ1-6; D gene uncertain. The CDR3 covers 14 residues. Looked up from germline, CDR1 is DFQATT and CDR2 is SNEGSKA (reference sequence). Trimming took off 0 bases at V and 7 bases at J, with 10 bases between the two ends. The CDR3 region is CSAREGGRNSPLHF. The CDR3 DNA reads as TGCAGTGCTAGAGAAGGTGGGAGAAATTCACCCCTCCACTTT.

This clonotype showed up just a few times. The J gene is TRBJ2-3, the V gene TRBV20-1; 10 nucleotides line up with TRBD2. The CDR3 has 16 residues. J was trimmed by 2 bases and V by 0 bases; bases with no gene match: 5. The germline V gene has CDR1 DFQATT and CDR2 SNEGSKA (reference sequence). The CDR3 sequence is CSARDPSGGATDTQYF. CDR3 DNA sequence: TGCAGTGCTAGAGATCCCAGCGGGGGGGCCACAGATACGCAGTATTTT.

The chain joins TRBV28 to TRBJ1-2, with 8 bases identical to TRBD1. Germline V gene lookup returns CDR1 MDHEN and CDR2 SYDVKM. The CDR3 extends over 14 amino acids. The J segment lost 3 bases and the V segment lost 3 bases, leaving 3 bases of the junction unmatched. DNA for the CDR3: TGTGCCAGCAGTTTGGTCAGGGGGCACTATGGCTACACCTTC. Protein: CASSLVRGHYGYTF.

This clonotype was seen at least ten times. The chain combines TRBV19 with TRBJ2-1, with a weak D call TRBD1 (6 bases). Germline-derived CDR1 and CDR2 are LNHDA and SQIVND (reference sequence). This CDR3 has 14 amino acids. The V end lost 5 bases, the J end lost 4 bases, and 12 bases lay between the germline ends. Written as DNA, the CDR3 is TGTGCCAGTAGTCCTAACAGGGTGTACAATGAGCAGTTCTTC. This codes for CASSPNRVYNEQFF. The whole variable domain, filled in from reference TRBV19 and TRBJ2-1, reads DGGITQSPKYLFRKEGQNVTLSCEQNLNHDAMYWYRQDPGQGLRLIYYSQIVNDFQKGDIAEGYSVSREKKESFPLTVTSAQKNPTAFYLCASSPNRVYNEQFFGPGTRLTVL.

The chain joins TRBV6-4 to TRBJ2-7; D possibly corresponds to TRBD1 (5 bases). Per germline, CDR1 MRHNA and CDR2 SNTAGT. With 5 bases removed from V and 2 bases from J, the gap between germline ends came to 16 bases. This CDR3 has 15 amino acids. CDR3 residues: CASSPPPPGTYEQYF. The CDR3 DNA follows: TGTGCCAGCAGTCCCCCCCCTCCAGGGACCTACGAGCAGTACTTC.

This clonotype was recorded a few times. This chain uses TRBV10-3 with TRBJ2-2; D is uncertain. The germline V gene has CDR1 ENHRY and CDR2 SYGVKD. The CDR3 has 14 amino acids. Trimming pared 6 bases from V and 1 base from J, leaving 9 bases between. CDR3 residues: CAISADQNTGELFF. The CDR3 coding sequence is TGTGCCATCAGCGCGGACCAGAACACCGGGGAGCTGTTTTTT.

This clonotype appeared a few times. This chain links TRBV29-1 with TRBJ1-1; D call uncertain. This CDR3 contains 14 residues. The ends were cut back, 6 bases at V and 8 bases at J, with 22 bases in the middle. Looked up from germline, CDR1 is SQVTM and CDR2 is ANQGSEA. The CDR3 loop reads CSVQQDSRAGEAFF. DNA of the CDR3: TGCAGCGTCCAACAAGACTCAAGAGCTGGCGAAGCTTTCTTT.

This chain links TRBV27 with TRBJ2-7; 9 bases align to TRBD1. CDR3 length equals 17 residues. J was trimmed by 6 bases and V by 6 bases; bases with no gene match: 18. CDR1 MNHEY and CDR2 SMNVEV come from the germline V gene (reference sequence). Here the CDR3 reads CASSPLWVVDRGGEQYF. The CDR3 DNA is TGTGCCAGCAGCCCTTTGTGGGTGGTAGACAGGGGGGGCGAGCAGTACTTC.

This clonotype was seen ten or more times. The chain carries TRBV28 and TRBJ2-1; D may correspond to TRBD1 or TRBD2 (5 bases each). The CDR3 is 11 residues long. V was cut by 7 bases and J by 8 bases, with 9 bases left in between. Germline values: CDR1 MDHEN, CDR2 SYDVKM. CDR3 in DNA: TGTGCCAGCATCGAGGGGCATGAGCAGTTCTTC. Its protein is CASIEGHEQFF.

This clonotype was recorded many times. This chain connects TRBV7-2 to TRBJ2-7, with D possibly TRBD1 on 5 matching bases. The length of the CDR3 is 14 residues. The germline V gene encodes CDR1 SGHTA and CDR2 FQGNSA. The ends were cut back, 1 base at V and 2 bases at J, with 9 bases in the middle. CDR3 in amino acids: CASSLEQATYEQYF. Here the CDR3 DNA reads TGTGCCAGCAGCTTAGAACAGGCTACCTACGAGCAGTACTTC.

This clonotype came up many times. The chain couples TRBV7-2 to TRBJ1-2, with D perhaps matching TRBD1 (6 bases). Trimming stripped 5 bases from V and 8 bases from J, with 18 bases between. Germline V gene data show CDR1 as SGHTA and CDR2 as FQGNSA. The CDR3 is 14 residues long. The CDR3, as DNA: TGTGCCAGCAGCCCCTCGACAGGCCACCTGGGCTACACCTTC. Translating it yields CASSPSTGHLGYTF.

The rearrangement uses TRBV25-1 and TRBJ2-7; 7 bases map to TRBD1. V lost 2 bases, J lost 2 bases, and 9 bases stayed unmatched. Germline V gene lookup returns CDR1 MGHDK and CDR2 SYGVNS. The CDR3 sequence is 16 residues long. Written as DNA, the CDR3 is TGTGCCAGCAGTGAAAAGAGACAGGGTCTAGCCTACGAGCAGTACTTC. Its translation is CASSEKRQGLAYEQYF.

This clonotype was recorded many times. The genes are TRBV28 and TRBJ2-2; 10 bases match TRBD2. The CDR3 totals 16 residues. CDR1 and CDR2 from the germline V gene are MDHEN and SYDVKM. The junction had 5 bases not matched to a gene; V was cut back by 6 bases and J by 1 base. The CDR3 nucleotides read TGTGCCAGCAGGTCCGGACTAGCGGAGAACACCGGGGAGCTGTTTTTT. As protein: CASRSGLAENTGELFF. The variable domain in full, completed from reference TRBV28 and TRBJ2-2, reads DVKVTQSSRYLVKRTGEKVFLECVQDMDHENMFWYRQDPGLGLRLIYFSYDVKMKEKGDIPEGYSVSREKKERFSLILESASTNQTSMYLCASRSGLAENTGELFFGEGSRLTVL.

V usage is TRBV20-1 and J usage is TRBJ2-1; TRBD2 agrees at 13 bases. V lost 0 bases, J lost 6 bases, and 8 bases stayed unmatched. Germline values: CDR1 DFQATT, CDR2 SNEGSKA (reference sequence). The CDR3 spans 17 residues. DNA of the CDR3: TGCAGTGCTAGAGATCACAGACTAGCGGGAGGAGTCAATGAGCAGTTCTTC. Its protein product is CSARDHRLAGGVNEQFF.

The gene calls are TRBV12-3 or TRBV12-4 and TRBJ2-3; D is uncertain. This CDR3 region has 15 residues. Trimming pared 5 bases from V and 4 bases from J, leaving 16 bases between. The CDR3 sequence: CASSLGIGVADTQYF. CDR3 in DNA: TGTGCCAGCAGTCTGGGGATTGGGGTGGCAGATACGCAGTATTTT.